This record covers a single T cell receptor (beta chain). This clone has just one count. Its antigen has not been determined. No base qualities exist here, and no much larger clone lies one base off it. This sample is part of a study of shared clonotypes between healthy human individuals (dated by TCRdb to the early 2020s). As for the study more broadly: The cohort comprised two women and a few men aged 18 to 49 years. Per donor, leukapheresis produced somewhere between about 0.85 and 10 billion PBMCs. Blood TCR repertoires of roughly 5 healthy adults were deeply sequenced to estimate repertoire size and the extent of clonotype sharing between individuals. Per donor, three plates each were used for CD4 naive and CD4 memory, two for CD8 naive, and one for CD8 memory. To increase sequencing depth and limit assay-specific biases, different laboratories used diverse techniques to prepare libraries and sequence TCR repertoires. Overall results and qualifications from the work: Approximately 5% of naive CD4, around 3.5% of naive CD8, approximately 2% of memory CD4, and 0.35% to 0.4% of memory CD8 clonotypes were shared across several donors. Compared with non-shared clonotypes, clonotypes shared by all four sorted-subset donors had higher generation probabilities. Pairwise subsampling led to the expectation that sequencing depth would affect the degree of clonotype sharing among donors. Sampling was restricted to blood, and TCR repertoires in tissue are likely to differ from TCR repertoires in blood. Even with the large sequencing depth, rarefaction of the sorted-subset datasets indicated that sequencing was incomplete. Estimated clonotype richness was generally larger for naive than for memory subsets. The small number of donors limited the genetic and exposure-history diversity represented.

Inclusive of the bounding cysteine and phenylalanine, the CDR3 is 15 residues long. This entry keeps only the CDR3 DNA: 45 bases, framed from base 1. Per the germline V gene (reference sequence), GTSNPN is the CDR1 and SVGIG is the CDR2. V gives up 3 bases and J gives up 2 bases, and the segment between their germline ends measures 14 bases. The donors were healthy, HIV-negative adults who had no recently reported acute infections or vaccinations. Only Caucasian adults living in Nashville, Tennessee, USA were represented among the donors. CD4+ T cells were enriched through magnetic negative selection, after which naive cells were positively selected on CD45RA and the remaining negative fraction served as the memory subset. Blood was obtained by leukapheresis, after which PBMCs were separated by Ficoll-Histopaque density gradient centrifugation and cryopreserved in liquid nitrogen vapor phase. Analytical flow cytometry was used to check the purity and quantity of every magnetically sorted T cell population. From each sorted fraction, genomic DNA was isolated and quantified by UV absorbance on a Nanodrop 2000c.

Using the deep immunoSEQ assay, TCR CDR3 regions were amplified from genomic DNA by multiplex PCR. For each cell subset, the extracted genomic DNA was distributed evenly across all wells of several immunoSEQ 96-well plates, and each plate served as one replicate. Each replicate PCR for sorted subsets received around 210 ng genomic DNA, equal to about 29,000 T cell genomes. The purified libraries were quantified using a Qubit 3.0 fluorometer, sized with a Bioanalyzer 2100, and then quantified again using the KAPA Library Quantification kit. Every immunoSEQ 96-well plate was sequenced on a separate single-read 150-cycle Illumina NextSeq 550 flow cell. Concerning the study's data processing: Because the immunoSEQ output held only junctional sequences and lacked quality scores, the filtering could not match the filtering applied to full-length reads. To assign V/J genes and CDR3, sequences were annotated against IMGT germline references using PyIR, a Python wrapper for IgBLAST v1.9. Reads were filtered out if the reads had weak V/J assignments (E-value above 1e-6), no CDR3, stop codons, out-of-frame junctions, or ambiguous translated residues. V3J clonotypes were defined as sequences sharing an identical inferred V gene, J gene, and CDR3 amino acid sequence. Percentage overlap between repertoires was computed as shared unique clonotypes divided by the size of the smaller repertoire. Three approaches were used to assess repertoire richness: RTK rarefaction, the Chao1 estimator, and Recon v2.1 estimates of unobserved clonotypes. Generation probabilities for all TCRbeta clonotypes obtained by the gDNA method from a handful of donors were computed using OLGA. TCRdb retrieved this table from immuneACCESS and kept in-frame rearrangements only. Not all clones are present; in checked studies, unresolved V genes account for under half, and no reason is known for the remainder. That table supplies the V and J calls and clone size; D and trimming were determined from the DNA. A total of around 2.1 million clones appear in this sample, approximately 95% of them only once. The ten largest clones take up more than 0.1% of the sample.

The clonotype was recovered from a man younger than 35 in good health. The rearranged chain carries TRBV30 and TRBJ1-5; no D gene call is confident. Material: naive CD4+ T cells sorted from blood. The cell subset or site label, read with the paper, signifies: CD45RA+ positively selected. The CDR3 region: CAWSPMAGGNQPQHF. The sequenced DNA: TGTGCCTGGAGCCCCATGGCAGGCGGCAATCAGCCCCAGCATTTT.